The 9 T cell receptor beta chains below come from one sample, sequenced in a study of T cells in Graves' hyperthyroidism and ophthalmopathy. Authors of the study amplified TCR beta CDR3 regions from RNA transcripts. Researchers ran a first-round RT-PCR on the TCR CDR3 using the HTBI primer set. TCRdb used MiXCR to reprocess the multiplex PCR reads, holding one entry per CDR3 protein. The profile covers hundreds of thousands of distinct CDR3 sequences, with about 38% appearing a single time and approximately 8.7% taken by the ten largest. The sample was blood. Receptors were obtained from a man aged 18 to 29 with Graves' hyperthyroidism.

This clonotype appeared many times. V and J are TRBV29-1 and TRBJ1-3, with D hard to call. This CDR3 is 13 amino acids long. Deletions cut 5 bases from V and 0 bases from J, with 8 bases between. Germline loops: CDR1 SQVTM, CDR2 ANQGSEA. The CDR3 loop reads CSVQSSSGNTIYF. CDR3 DNA: TGCAGCGTTCAATCGAGCTCTGGAAACACCATATATTTT.

The chain combines TRBV20-1 with TRBJ1-4; 8 bases map to TRBD1. The CDR3 contains 16 residues. Unmatched junction bases numbered 16, after V lost 3 bases and J lost 10 bases. Germline loops: CDR1 DFQATT, CDR2 SNEGSKA (reference sequence). The CDR3 protein is CSASLGQGRVPGKLFF. DNA for the CDR3: TGCAGTGCTAGCCTCGGACAGGGTAGGGTACCGGGAAAACTGTTTTTT.

This clonotype was seen only a few times. The V and J genes are TRBV4-2 and TRBJ2-7; weak D call: TRBD2 (5 bases). This CDR3 contains 13 residues. V lost 7 bases and J 10 bases, leaving 20 bases between the germline ends. The germline V gene has CDR1 LGHNA and CDR2 YNFKEQ. CDR3 region: CASTPDGGLLQYF. CDR3 nucleotide sequence: TGTGCCAGCACACCGGACGGCGGACTTCTTCAGTACTTC.

The table lists this clonotype with many counts. This rearrangement joins TRBV10-3 to TRBJ1-6; 10 bases are shared with TRBD1. Per germline, CDR1 ENHRY and CDR2 SYGVKD. This CDR3 comprises 14 residues. The trim removed 6 bases at V and 9 bases at J, leaving 5 bases unmatched. The chain's CDR3 is CAISRGDRGSPLHF. In DNA form, the CDR3 reads TGTGCCATCAGCCGGGGGGACAGGGGTTCACCCCTCCACTTT.

This clonotype was detected a few times. The chain uses TRBV7-2 and TRBJ1-3; weak D call: TRBD1 (5 bases). Germline V gives CDR1 SGHTA, CDR2 FQGNSA. Trimming took off 4 bases at V and 10 bases at J, with 20 bases between the two ends. The CDR3 contains 15 residues. Here the CDR3 DNA reads TGTGCCAGCAGCTGGGGGGGACTAGCGGGAGAGACCATATATTTT. This translates into CASSWGGLAGETIYF. Together with reference TRBV7-2 and TRBJ1-3, the CDR3 gives the full variable domain: GAGVSQSPSNKVTEKGKDVELRCDPISGHTALYWYRQSLGQGLEFLIYFQGNSAPDKSGLPSDRFSAERTGGSVSTLTIQRTQQEDSAVYLCASSWGGLAGETIYFGEGSWLTVV.

The chain employs TRBV7-2 and TRBJ2-2; TRBD2 aligns across 7 bases. This CDR3 has 16 amino acids. V lost 4 bases to trimming and J lost 1 base; unmatched junction nucleotides: 6. Germline-derived CDR1 and CDR2 are SGHTA and FQGNSA. CDR3 protein: CASSSVAGENTGELFF. The DNA for the CDR3 is TGTGCCAGCAGCTCAGTCGCGGGAGAGAACACCGGGGAGCTGTTTTTT. The whole variable domain, filled in from reference TRBV7-2 and TRBJ2-2, reads GAGVSQSPSNKVTEKGKDVELRCDPISGHTALYWYRQSLGQGLEFLIYFQGNSAPDKSGLPSDRFSAERTGGSVSTLTIQRTQQEDSAVYLCASSSVAGENTGELFFGEGSRLTVL.

This clonotype was observed a handful of times. This chain joins TRBV6-5 and TRBJ2-5; 9 bases line up with TRBD1. CDR1 is MNHEY, CDR2 SVGAGI, per germline. There are 16 residues in the CDR3. V lost 6 bases, J lost 5 bases, and 13 bases stayed unmatched. CDR3 loop: CASSRNRGLYGETQYF. Written as DNA, the CDR3 is TGTGCCAGCAGCAGAAACAGGGGGCTATACGGGGAGACCCAGTACTTC.

The chain uses TRBV4-1 and TRBJ1-1; D perhaps matches TRBD1 (5 bases). There are 15 residues in the CDR3. Germline CDR1 reads MGHRA; CDR2 reads YSYEKL. With 0 bases removed from V and 6 bases from J, the gap between germline ends came to 14 bases. The CDR3 loop is CASSQENIPQAEAFF. Written as DNA, the CDR3 is TGCGCCAGCAGCCAAGAAAACATCCCACAGGCTGAAGCTTTCTTT.

The chain joins TRBV7-9 to TRBJ2-7; D is perhaps TRBD1 or TRBD2 (6 bases each). Germline CDR1 reads SEHNR; CDR2 reads FQNEAQ (reference sequence). Trimming cost V 3 bases and J 0 bases, with 12 bases left between them. The CDR3 is 15 amino acids. CDR3 nucleotides: TGTGCCAGCAGCTTCGGGGGCTCTAGCTCCTACGAGCAGTACTTC. Its protein product is CASSFGGSSSYEQYF.